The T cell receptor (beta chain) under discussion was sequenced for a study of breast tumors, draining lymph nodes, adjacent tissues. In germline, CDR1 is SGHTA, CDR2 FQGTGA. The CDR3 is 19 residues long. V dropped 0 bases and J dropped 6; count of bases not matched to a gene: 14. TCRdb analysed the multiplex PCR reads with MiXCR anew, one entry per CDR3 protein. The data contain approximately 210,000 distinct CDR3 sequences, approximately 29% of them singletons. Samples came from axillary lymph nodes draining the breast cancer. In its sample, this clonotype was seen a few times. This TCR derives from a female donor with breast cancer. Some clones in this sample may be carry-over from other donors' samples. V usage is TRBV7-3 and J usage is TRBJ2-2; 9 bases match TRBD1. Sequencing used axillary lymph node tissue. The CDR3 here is CASSLTSVGTGLKPGELFF. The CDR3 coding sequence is TGTGCCAGCAGCTTAACTTCTGTTGGGACAGGGTTGAAACCCGGGGAGCTGTTTTTT.